The rows below give T cell receptor beta chains drawn from one sample of a study of cytomegalovirus exposure and HLA in healthy donors. TCRdb's table, derived via immunoSEQ multiplex PCR, lists solely in-frame clones and lacks some. The sample contains around 150,000 clones, around nine tenths of which appear only once. The source material was PBMCs. Receptor source: a woman younger than 45 in good health and CMV-seronegative. CDR3s include the opening cysteine and the closing phenylalanine or tryptophan. A D gene is named only where the DNA matches it firmly. The size of a clone is reported for some rows only, either as once, few or many, or as a class for expanded clones.

-	TRBV11-2	-	TRBJ1-2	TGTGCCAGCAGCTCCAGCCGGGGGGTCGGCTACACCTTC	CASSSSRGVGYTF
TRBD1	TRBV5-3	-	TRBJ2-7	TGTGCCAGAAGCGTCCGACCGGGACAGGGGGCGCGCGAGCAGTACTTC	CARSVRPGQGAREQYF
-	TRBV5-4	-	TRBJ2-2	TGTGCCAGCAGCTCCGGGACATCGAACACCGGGGAGCTGTTTTTT	CASSSGTSNTGELFF
TRBD1	TRBV29-1	-	TRBJ2-1	TGCAGCGTAGCCCCGGACAGGGGTTTATACAATGAGCAGTTCTTC	CSVAPDRGLYNEQFF
TRBD1	TRBV27	-	TRBJ1-5	TGTGCCAGCAGCCGGGACAGGCTTAGCAATCAGCCCCAGCATTTT	CASSRDRLSNQPQHF
-	TRBV7-2	-	TRBJ2-7	TGTGCCAGCAGCTTAGCGGCAGCGGTTGGGCACGAGCAGTACTTC	CASSLAAAVGHEQYF
TRBD1	TRBV5-1	-	TRBJ1-1	TGCGCCAGCAGCGGGGGGACAGGGGGTTTCTTGTCTGAAGCTTTCTTT	CASSGGTGGFLSEAFF
TRBD1	TRBV6-7	-	TRBJ2-3	TGTGCCAGCAGTTCAGACAGGGGAGCTTCTAGCACAGATACGCAGTATTTT	CASSSDRGASSTDTQYF
TRBD1	TRBV25-1	-	TRBJ2-5	TGTGCCAGCAGTGGCACCTTCCCGGGACAGGGGAAGACCCAGTACTTC	CASSGTFPGQGKTQYF
TRBD2	TRBV6-5	few	TRBJ2-1	TGTGCCAGCAGGCGACCGGGACTAGCTGGGAATGAGCAGTTCTTC	CASRRPGLAGNEQFF
TRBD2	TRBV7-2	-	TRBJ2-7	TGTGCCAGCAGGCCCGGGGGGGGCGGCGAGCAGTACTTC	CASRPGGGGEQYF
TRBD2	TRBV5-1	-	TRBJ2-5	TGCGCCAGCAGCCAGACGGTAGCGGGATGGGAGACCCAGTACTTC	CASSQTVAGWETQYF
TRBD1	TRBV4-3	-	TRBJ1-5	TGCGCCAGCAGCCAAAACCCTGGACAGGCCGGGAGTCAGCCCCAGCATTTT	CASSQNPGQAGSQPQHF
TRBD2	TRBV5-1	-	TRBJ2-1	TGCGCCAGCAGCCCCTTGACTAGCGGGGGGGCCAATGAGCAGTTCTTC	CASSPLTSGGANEQFF
TRBD1	TRBV10-2	-	TRBJ2-7	TGCGCCAGCTCGACAGGGGGCAACTACGAGCAGTACTTC	CASSTGGNYEQYF
-	TRBV27	-	TRBJ2-3	TGTGCCAGCAGTCCCCTCCCAGGGACTTCTAGCACAGATACGCAGTATTTT	CASSPLPGTSSTDTQYF
TRBD1	TRBV5-1	-	TRBJ1-2	TGCGCCAGCAGCTTGGCGGGTCCGGGACAGGGTCGGGGCGGCTACACCTTC	CASSLAGPGQGRGGYTF
-	TRBV10-1	-	TRBJ1-2	TGCGCCAGCAGTCCCGCTGGGGGCCGAGGCTACACCTTC	CASSPAGGRGYTF
TRBD1	TRBV6-5	-	TRBJ1-2	TGTGCCAGCAGCCCTATGACAGGGGACCCCTATGACTACACCTTC	CASSPMTGDPYDYTF
TRBD1	TRBV28	-	TRBJ1-2	TGTGCCAGCTTTTACAGGGGCACCAGGGATGGCTACACCTTC	CASFYRGTRDGYTF
TRBD2	TRBV5-4	once	TRBJ2-3	TGTGCCAGCAGTCAGCTAGCGGGGGGGCCGGGGGATACGCAGTATTTT	CASSQLAGGPGDTQYF
TRBD1	TRBV6-1	-	TRBJ2-7	TGTGCCAGCAGTGAGTCGGGCGTCTGGGACAGCTACTACGAGCAGTACTTC	CASSESGVWDSYYEQYF
-	TRBV10-3	-	TRBJ1-1	TGTGCCATCAGTGAGAGTGTAGGGCCGGGGGAGGCTTTCTTT	CAISESVGPGEAFF
-	TRBV19	-	TRBJ1-2	TGTGCCAGTAGTGACGGGACACCCTTGGACTATGGCTACACCTTC	CASSDGTPLDYGYTF
TRBD2	TRBV7-2	-	TRBJ2-1	TGTGCCAGCAGTCCCGGGGGGGGGACCTACAATGAGCAGTTCTTC	CASSPGGGTYNEQFF
-	TRBV18	-	TRBJ2-7	TGTGCCAGCTCAGGGGGACGCGGGAACTACGAGCAGTACTTC	CASSGGRGNYEQYF
-	TRBV27	once	TRBJ2-1	TGTGCCAGCAGTTCCTCGGCGGAACCCTACAATGAGCAGTTCTTC	CASSSSAEPYNEQFF
-	TRBV15	-	TRBJ1-5	TGTGCCACCAGCAGAGACAGAAATAGCAATCAGCCCCAGCATTTT	CATSRDRNSNQPQHF
TRBD1	TRBV10-1	-	TRBJ1-1	TGCGCCAGCAGCCCCGGGACAGCGAACACTGAAGCTTTCTTT	CASSPGTANTEAFF
TRBD1	TRBV19	few	TRBJ1-1	TGTGCCAGTAAGGCGGGACAGACGAACACTGAAGCTTTCTTT	CASKAGQTNTEAFF
TRBD1	TRBV6-6	-	TRBJ2-7	TGTGCCAGCATCAACAGAAAAGGGACAGCTACTTACGAGCAGTACTTC	CASINRKGTATYEQYF
-	TRBV11-2	-	TRBJ1-1	TGTGCCAGCAGCTTCCCCGGACGGACTCCTGAAGCTTTCTTT	CASSFPGRTPEAFF
TRBD1	TRBV6-6	few	TRBJ1-1	TGTGCCAGCTCATACGGACAGGGCTACACTGAAGCTTTCTTT	CASSYGQGYTEAFF
TRBD2	TRBV6-6	-	TRBJ2-2	TGTGCCAGCAGTTACGCGGACGGGGGGTCCGGGGAGCTGTTTTTT	CASSYADGGSGELFF
TRBD2	TRBV13	-	TRBJ2-1	TGTGCCAGCAGCGTCGGATTAGCGGGGTTGTCGGGTGAGCAGTTCTTC	CASSVGLAGLSGEQFF
TRBD1	TRBV29-1	-	TRBJ2-7	TGCAGCGTTGAAGTCCCGGACAGGGCCTACGAGCAGTACTTC	CSVEVPDRAYEQYF
-	TRBV5-1	-	TRBJ2-2	TGCGCCAGCAGTCCTCGGTTGGAGTCTGCCCGGGAGCTGTTTTTT	CASSPRLESARELFF
-	TRBV29-1	-	TRBJ1-2	TGCAGCGTTGATTCGCTTACAGGTGGCTACACCTTC	CSVDSLTGGYTF
TRBD1	TRBV5-1	-	TRBJ1-6	TGCGCCAGCAGCCTCGGCGGGACAGGGGTTAGTGGCAATTCACCCCTCCACTTT	CASSLGGTGVSGNSPLHF
-	TRBV27	-	TRBJ1-1	TGTGCCAGCAGTTTCGGGGGTTCAGCTTTCTTT	CASSFGGSAFF
TRBD1	TRBV18	-	TRBJ2-5	TGTGCCAGCTCACCAGGACAGGGATGGGAGACCCAGTACTTC	CASSPGQGWETQYF
-	TRBV5-1	few	TRBJ1-1	TGCGCCAGCAGTTCAGGGGCCGCCATGAACACTGAAGCTTTCTTT	CASSSGAAMNTEAFF
TRBD1	TRBV30	-	TRBJ2-1	TGTGCCGGGACAGGGGGCGTTGAGCAGTTCTTC	CAGTGGVEQFF
-	TRBV6-5	-	TRBJ1-1	TGTGCCAGCAGTTACAGTGGGGGGACTGAAGCTTTCTTT	CASSYSGGTEAFF
TRBD1	TRBV4-1	-	TRBJ2-1	TGCGCCAGCAGCCAGAGGGACAGGGAGCTCTCCTACAATGAGCAGTTCTTC	CASSQRDRELSYNEQFF
-	TRBV7-8	-	TRBJ2-2	TGTGCCAGCAGCCCAACCCTAGGACAGCCGAACACCGGGGAGCTGTTTTTT	CASSPTLGQPNTGELFF
-	TRBV10-3	-	TRBJ1-1	TGTGCCATCAGTGGGAACAGCCTCACTGAAGCTTTCTTT	CAISGNSLTEAFF
TRBD2	TRBV25-1	once	TRBJ2-3	TGTGCCAGCAGTCCTGACTTAGCCAGCGGGGGCACAGATACGCAGTATTTT	CASSPDLASGGTDTQYF